A single sample is the source of the 8 T cell receptor beta chains below, sequenced in a study of cytomegalovirus exposure and HLA in healthy donors (dated by TCRdb to about 2017). The library was prepared using the immunoSEQ multiplex PCR assay. For the multiplex PCR, a mixture combining 60 forward primers for TCR Vbeta segments and 13 reverse primers for TCR Jbeta segments was used. Sourced from immuneACCESS, this table was stored by TCRdb with only in-frame sequences that have V and J called. A share of the clones is absent; for the studies checked, an unresolved V gene accounts for under half, and the remainder has no known explanation. The sample table shows about 130,000 clones, and 75% to 85% are seen once. The ten largest clones represent 5.5% to 7.5% of the sample. Sequenced input: PBMCs. Source of these receptors: a woman between 40 and 55 years old in good health and CMV-seropositive.

This clone appeared a single time. The CDR3 loop is CASSEQGLPTYEQYF. The CDR3 coding sequence is TGTGCCAGCAGTGAACAAGGACTTCCCACCTACGAGCAGTACTTC. V is TRBV2 and J is TRBJ2-7, with D tentatively TRBD2 (5 bases). The V and J ends lost 2 bases and 2 bases respectively, with 13 bases between them. The CDR3 sequence is 15 residues long. Germline-derived CDR1 and CDR2 are SNHLY and FYNNEI.

The V gene is TRBV7-2, the J gene TRBJ1-5, with D perhaps matching TRBD1 (5 bases). The ends were cut back, 6 bases at V and 6 bases at J, with 15 bases in the middle. CDR1 and CDR2 from the germline V gene are SGHTA and FQGNSA. This CDR3 has 14 residues. CDR3 sequence reads: CASSLTGYPQPQHF. The CDR3 region has the DNA TGTGCCAGCAGTTTAACAGGATACCCTCAGCCCCAGCATTTT.

The chain has TRBV27 and TRBJ1-5; no firm D call. The ends were cut back, 6 bases at V and 1 base at J, with 10 bases in the middle. Per the germline V gene, CDR1 is MNHEY and CDR2 is SMNVEV (reference sequence). The length of the CDR3 is 14 residues. The CDR3 DNA reads as TGTGCCAGCAGCCCCCGGTTAAGCAATCAGCCCCAGCATTTT. It yields the protein CASSPRLSNQPQHF.

This clone was detected a few times. Other DNA sequences of this sample code for an identical CDR3. V is TRBV4-1 and J is TRBJ2-1; TRBD2 aligns across 8 bases. Germline assignment: CDR1 MGHRA and CDR2 YSYEKL. The CDR3 loop spans 15 amino acids. V dropped 4 bases and J dropped 3; count of bases not matched to a gene: 5. The CDR3 sequence is CASSPTSGSYNEQFF. DNA of the CDR3: TGCGCCAGCAGCCCGACCAGCGGGAGCTACAATGAGCAGTTCTTC.

This chain joins TRBV6-5 and TRBJ1-2; tentatively, D is TRBD1 (6 bases). The V and J ends lost 6 bases and 4 bases respectively, with 18 bases between them. Germline CDR1 is MNHEY and CDR2 is SVGAGI. This CDR3 comprises 15 residues. CDR3 region: CASSKRSGGGYGYTF. In nucleotides, the CDR3 is TGTGCCAGCAGCAAACGGTCTGGGGGCGGCTATGGCTACACCTTC.

J is TRBJ2-7 and V is TRBV6-4, with TRBD2 matching over 12 bases. This CDR3 region has 14 residues. Germline CDR1 is MRHNA and CDR2 is SNTAGT. Trimming took 6 bases from V and 3 from J; bases not matched to a gene: 3. The CDR3 loop reads CASSLTSGSYEQYF. The CDR3 DNA reads TGTGCCAGCAGCCTGACTAGCGGGAGCTACGAGCAGTACTTC.

The chain has TRBV19 and TRBJ1-1; tentative D call: TRBD1 (6 bases). Germline V lookup: CDR1 LNHDA, CDR2 SQIVND (reference sequence). The V end was cut by 4 bases, the J end by 4 bases, with 10 bases between. This CDR3 spans 13 amino acids. The CDR3 nucleotides read TGTGCCAGTAGTACTACAGGGATCACTGAAGCTTTCTTT. It specifies CASSTTGITEAFF.

The chain combines TRBV6-1 with TRBJ2-3; the match to TRBD2 covers 11 bases. Germline lookup yields CDR1 MNHNS and CDR2 SASEGT. This CDR3 region has 16 residues. Germline trimming cut 3 bases from V and 6 bases from J; bases unmatched to any gene: 8. The CDR3: CASSESSGRVGDTQYF. Here the CDR3 DNA reads TGTGCCAGCAGTGAGAGTAGCGGGAGGGTAGGGGATACGCAGTATTTT.